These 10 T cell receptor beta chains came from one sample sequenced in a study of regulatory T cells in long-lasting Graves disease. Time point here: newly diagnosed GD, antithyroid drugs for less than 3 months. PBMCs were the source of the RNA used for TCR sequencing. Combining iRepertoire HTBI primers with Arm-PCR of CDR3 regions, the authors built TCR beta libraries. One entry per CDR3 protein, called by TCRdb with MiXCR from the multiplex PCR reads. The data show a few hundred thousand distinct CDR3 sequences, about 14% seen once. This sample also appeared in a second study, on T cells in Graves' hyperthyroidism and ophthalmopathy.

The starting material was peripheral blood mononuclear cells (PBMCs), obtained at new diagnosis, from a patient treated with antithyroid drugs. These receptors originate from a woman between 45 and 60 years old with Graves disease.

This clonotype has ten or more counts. The CDR3 region has the DNA TGTGCCAGCAGCGTAGACACAGACTTCCAAGAGACCCAGTACTTC. As protein: CASSVDTDFQETQYF. The chain couples TRBV9 to TRBJ2-5; no clear D. V dropped 0 bases and J dropped 1 base, with 10 bases sitting between them. In germline, CDR1 is SGDLS, CDR2 YYNGEE. CDR3 length equals 15 residues.

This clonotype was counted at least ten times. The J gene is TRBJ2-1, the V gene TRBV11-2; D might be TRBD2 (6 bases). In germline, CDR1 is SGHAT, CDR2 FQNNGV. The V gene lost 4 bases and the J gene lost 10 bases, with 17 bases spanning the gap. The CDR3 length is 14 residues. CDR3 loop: CASSSRPDGREQFF. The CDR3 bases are TGTGCCAGCAGCTCCCGTCCGGACGGGAGAGAGCAGTTCTTC.

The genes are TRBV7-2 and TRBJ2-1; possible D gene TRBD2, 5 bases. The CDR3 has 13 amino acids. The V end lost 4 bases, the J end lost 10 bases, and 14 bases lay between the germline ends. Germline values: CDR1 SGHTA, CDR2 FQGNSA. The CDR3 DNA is TGTGCCAGCAGCTCCCCTACTAGATCGGAGCAGTTCTTC. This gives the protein CASSSPTRSEQFF.

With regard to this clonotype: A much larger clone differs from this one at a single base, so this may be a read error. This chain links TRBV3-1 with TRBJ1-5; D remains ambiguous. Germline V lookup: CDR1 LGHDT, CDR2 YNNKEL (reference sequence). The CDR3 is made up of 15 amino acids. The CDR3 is CASSLSPPGYQPHHF. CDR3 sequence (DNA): TGTGCCAGCAGCTTAAGCCCCCCGGGTTATCAGCCCCATCATTTT.

CDR3 DNA: TGTGCCAGCATGAGCGGGAGGGCCTTTGTCGAGCAGTTCTTC. Protein sequence: CASMSGRAFVEQFF. The chain joins TRBV6-2 or TRBV6-3 to TRBJ2-1; 10 bases are a match to TRBD2. Germline assignment: CDR1 MNHEY and CDR2 SVGEGT. CDR3 length: 14 amino acids. V dropped 7 bases and J dropped 10; count of bases not matched to a gene: 10.

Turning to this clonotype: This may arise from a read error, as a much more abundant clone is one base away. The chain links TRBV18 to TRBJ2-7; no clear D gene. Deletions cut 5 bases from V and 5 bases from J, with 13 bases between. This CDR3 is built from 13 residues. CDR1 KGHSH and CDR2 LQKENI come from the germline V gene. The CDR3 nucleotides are TGTGCCAGCTCAAGTCTAGGGTCCCACGAGCAGTACTTC. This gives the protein CASSSLGSHEQYF.

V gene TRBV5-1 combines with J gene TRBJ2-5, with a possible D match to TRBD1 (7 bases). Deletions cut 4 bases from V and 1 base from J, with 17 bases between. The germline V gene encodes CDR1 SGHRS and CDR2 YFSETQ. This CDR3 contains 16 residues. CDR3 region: CASSTRQGGVQETQYF. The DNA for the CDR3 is TGCGCCAGCAGCACCCGACAGGGCGGGGTCCAAGAGACCCAGTACTTC.

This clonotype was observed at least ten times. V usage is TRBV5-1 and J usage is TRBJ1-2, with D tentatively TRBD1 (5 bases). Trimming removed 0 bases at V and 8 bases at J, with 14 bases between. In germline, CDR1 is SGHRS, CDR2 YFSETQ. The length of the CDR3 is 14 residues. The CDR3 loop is CASSLVGGDGGYTF. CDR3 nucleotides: TGCGCCAGCAGCTTGGTAGGAGGGGATGGCGGCTACACCTTC.

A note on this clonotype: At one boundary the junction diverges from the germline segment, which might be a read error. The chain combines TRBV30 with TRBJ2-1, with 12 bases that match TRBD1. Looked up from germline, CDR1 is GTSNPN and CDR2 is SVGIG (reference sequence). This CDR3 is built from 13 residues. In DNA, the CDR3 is TGTGCCTCCCTCGGGACAGGGGGCAATGAGCGGTTCTTC. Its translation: CASLGTGGNERFF.

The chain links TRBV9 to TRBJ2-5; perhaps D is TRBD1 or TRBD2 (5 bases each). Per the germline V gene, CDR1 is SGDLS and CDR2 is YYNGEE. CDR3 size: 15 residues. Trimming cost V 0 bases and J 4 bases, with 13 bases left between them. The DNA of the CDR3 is TGTGCCAGCAGCGTAGGGCCCGGGACCTCAGAGACCCAGTACTTC. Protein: CASSVGPGTSETQYF.